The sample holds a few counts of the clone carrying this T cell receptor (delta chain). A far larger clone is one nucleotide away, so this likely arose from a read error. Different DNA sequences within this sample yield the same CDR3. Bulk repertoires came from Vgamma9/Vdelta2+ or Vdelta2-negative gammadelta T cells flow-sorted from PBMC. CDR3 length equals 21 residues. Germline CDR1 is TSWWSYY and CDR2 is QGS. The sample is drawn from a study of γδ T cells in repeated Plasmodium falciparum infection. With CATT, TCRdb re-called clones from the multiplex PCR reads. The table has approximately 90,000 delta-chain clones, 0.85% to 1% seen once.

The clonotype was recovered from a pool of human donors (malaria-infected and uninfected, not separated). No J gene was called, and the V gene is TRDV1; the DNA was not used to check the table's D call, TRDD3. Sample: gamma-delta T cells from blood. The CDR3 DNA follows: TGTGCTCTTGGGGAACGGTCTCGAGGGTTACCTTCTGGGGGATACACCGATAAGCTCATCTTT. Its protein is CALGERSRGLPSGGYTDKLIF.